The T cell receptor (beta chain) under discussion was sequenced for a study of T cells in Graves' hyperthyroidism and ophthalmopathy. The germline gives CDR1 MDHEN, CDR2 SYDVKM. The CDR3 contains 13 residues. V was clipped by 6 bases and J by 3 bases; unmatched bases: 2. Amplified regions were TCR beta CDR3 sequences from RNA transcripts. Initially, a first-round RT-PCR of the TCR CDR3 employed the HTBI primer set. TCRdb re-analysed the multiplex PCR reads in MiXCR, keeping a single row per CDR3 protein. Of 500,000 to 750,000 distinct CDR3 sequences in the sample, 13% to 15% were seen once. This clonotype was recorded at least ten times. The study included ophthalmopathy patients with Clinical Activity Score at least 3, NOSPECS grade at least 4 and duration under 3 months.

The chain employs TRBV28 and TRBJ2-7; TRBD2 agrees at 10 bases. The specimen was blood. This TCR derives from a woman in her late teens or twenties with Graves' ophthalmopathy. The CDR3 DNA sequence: TGTGCCAGCAGACTAGCGGGATTCTACGAGCAGTACTTC. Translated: CASRLAGFYEQYF.